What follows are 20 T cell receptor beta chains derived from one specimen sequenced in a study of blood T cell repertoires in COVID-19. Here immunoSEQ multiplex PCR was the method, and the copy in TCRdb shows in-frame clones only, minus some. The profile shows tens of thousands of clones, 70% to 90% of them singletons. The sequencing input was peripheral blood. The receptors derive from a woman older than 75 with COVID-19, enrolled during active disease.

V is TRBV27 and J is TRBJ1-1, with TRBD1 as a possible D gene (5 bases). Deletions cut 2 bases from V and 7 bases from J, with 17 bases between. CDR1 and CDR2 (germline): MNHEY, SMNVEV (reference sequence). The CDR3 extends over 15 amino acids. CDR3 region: CASSLAGGEWIEAFF. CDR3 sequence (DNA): TGTGCCAGCAGTTTAGCCGGAGGGGAGTGGATTGAAGCTTTCTTT.

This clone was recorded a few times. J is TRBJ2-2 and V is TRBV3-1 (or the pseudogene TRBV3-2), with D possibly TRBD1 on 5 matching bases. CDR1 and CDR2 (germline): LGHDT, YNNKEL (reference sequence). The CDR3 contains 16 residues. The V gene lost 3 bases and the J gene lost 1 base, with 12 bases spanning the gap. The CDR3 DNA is TGTGCCAGCAGCCACCCCAGGGTCCAGAACACCGGGGAGCTGTTTTTT. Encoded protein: CASSHPRVQNTGELFF.

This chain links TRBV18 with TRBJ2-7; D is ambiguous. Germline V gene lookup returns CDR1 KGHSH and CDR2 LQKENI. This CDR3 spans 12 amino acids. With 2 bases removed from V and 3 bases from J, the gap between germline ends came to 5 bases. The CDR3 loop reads CASSPEHYEQYF. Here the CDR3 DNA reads TGTGCCAGCTCACCAGAGCACTACGAGCAGTACTTC.

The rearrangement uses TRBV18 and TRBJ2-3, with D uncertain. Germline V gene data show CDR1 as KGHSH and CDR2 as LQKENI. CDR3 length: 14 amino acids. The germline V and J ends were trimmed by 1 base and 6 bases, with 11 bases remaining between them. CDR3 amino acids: CASSPRPPADTQYF. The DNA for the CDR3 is TGTGCCAGCTCACCACGGCCCCCAGCGGATACGCAGTATTTT.

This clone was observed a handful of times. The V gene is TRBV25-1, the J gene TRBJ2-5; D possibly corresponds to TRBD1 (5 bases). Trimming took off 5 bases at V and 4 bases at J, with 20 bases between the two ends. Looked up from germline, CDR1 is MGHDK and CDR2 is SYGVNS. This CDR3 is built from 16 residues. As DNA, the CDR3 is TGTGCCAGCAGTACCACGGCCAGGGAACGAGGAGAGACCCAGTACTTC. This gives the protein CASSTTARERGETQYF. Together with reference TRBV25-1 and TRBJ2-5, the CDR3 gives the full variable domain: EADIYQTPRYLVIGTGKKITLECSQTMGHDKMYWYQQDPGMELHLIHYSYGVNSTEKGDLSSESTVSRIRTEHFPLTLESARPSHTSQYLCASSTTARERGETQYFGPGTRLLVL.

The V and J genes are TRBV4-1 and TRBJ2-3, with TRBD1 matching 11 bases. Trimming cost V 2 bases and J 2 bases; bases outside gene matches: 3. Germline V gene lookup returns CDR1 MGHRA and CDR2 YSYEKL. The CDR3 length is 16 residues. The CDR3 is CASSQRTGGPTDTQYF. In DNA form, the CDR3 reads TGCGCCAGCAGCCAACGGACAGGGGGCCCCACAGATACGCAGTATTTT.

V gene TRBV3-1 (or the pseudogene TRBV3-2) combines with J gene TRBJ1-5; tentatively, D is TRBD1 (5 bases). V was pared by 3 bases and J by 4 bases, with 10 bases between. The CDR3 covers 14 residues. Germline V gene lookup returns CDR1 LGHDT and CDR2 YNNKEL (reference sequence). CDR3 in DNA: TGTGCCAGCAGCCACTTGGGGGGGAATCAGCCCCAGCATTTT. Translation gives CASSHLGGNQPQHF.

The CDR3 sequence is CASSFLRGGTGELFF. In nucleotides, the CDR3 is TGTGCCAGCAGCTTTCTAAGAGGCGGGACCGGGGAGCTGTTTTTT. This rearrangement joins TRBV5-4 to TRBJ2-2; D possibly corresponds to TRBD2 (5 bases). Germline V gene lookup returns CDR1 SGHNT and CDR2 YYREEE (reference sequence). This CDR3 spans 15 amino acids. V lost 2 bases to trimming and J lost 5 bases, with 13 bases between them.

The CDR3, as DNA: TGTGCCAGCTCACCCACCCCCAGAGGGTTTCCCGGGGAGCTGTTTTTT. Its protein product is CASSPTPRGFPGELFF. The chain links TRBV18 to TRBJ2-2, with a tentative D call TRBD2 (5 bases). Germline V gene data show CDR1 as KGHSH and CDR2 as LQKENI. The CDR3 covers 16 residues. V was shortened by 3 bases and J by 6 bases, with 17 bases between the two germline ends.

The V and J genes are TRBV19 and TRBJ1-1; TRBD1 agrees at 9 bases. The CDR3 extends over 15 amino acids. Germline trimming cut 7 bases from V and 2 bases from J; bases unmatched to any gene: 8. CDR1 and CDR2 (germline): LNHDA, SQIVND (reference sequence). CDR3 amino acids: CASKGNRGRNTEAFF. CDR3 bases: TGTGCCAGTAAGGGGAACAGGGGGCGCAACACTGAAGCTTTCTTT.

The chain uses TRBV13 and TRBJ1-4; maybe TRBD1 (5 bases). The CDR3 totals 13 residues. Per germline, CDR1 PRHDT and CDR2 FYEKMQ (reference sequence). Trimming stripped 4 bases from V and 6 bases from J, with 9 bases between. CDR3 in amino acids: CASSSRTYEKLFF. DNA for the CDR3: TGTGCCAGCAGCTCCAGGACATATGAAAAACTGTTTTTT.

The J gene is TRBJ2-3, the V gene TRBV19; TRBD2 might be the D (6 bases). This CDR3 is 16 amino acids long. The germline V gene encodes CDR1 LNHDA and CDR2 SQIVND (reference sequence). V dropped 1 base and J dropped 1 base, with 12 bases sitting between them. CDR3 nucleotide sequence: TGTGCCAGTAGTATAGCAGCGGGCGTAGGCACAGATACGCAGTATTTT. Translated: CASSIAAGVGTDTQYF.

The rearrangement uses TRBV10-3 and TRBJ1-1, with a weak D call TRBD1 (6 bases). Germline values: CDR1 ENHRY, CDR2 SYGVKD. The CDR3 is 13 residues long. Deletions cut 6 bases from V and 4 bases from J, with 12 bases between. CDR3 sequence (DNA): TGTGCCATCAGGTACAGGGATGGCACTGAAGCTTTCTTT. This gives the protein CAIRYRDGTEAFF.

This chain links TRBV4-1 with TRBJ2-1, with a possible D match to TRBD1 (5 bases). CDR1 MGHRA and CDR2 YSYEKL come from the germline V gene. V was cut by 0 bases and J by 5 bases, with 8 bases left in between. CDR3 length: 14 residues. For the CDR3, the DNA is TGCGCCAGCAGCCAAGATACAGGTAACAATGAGCAGTTCTTC. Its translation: CASSQDTGNNEQFF.

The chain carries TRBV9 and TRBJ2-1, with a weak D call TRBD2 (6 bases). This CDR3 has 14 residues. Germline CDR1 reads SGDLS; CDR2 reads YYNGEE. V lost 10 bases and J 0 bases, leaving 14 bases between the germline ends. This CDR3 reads CASQEGNSYNEQFF. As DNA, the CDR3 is TGTGCCTCCCAGGAGGGAAACTCCTACAATGAGCAGTTCTTC.

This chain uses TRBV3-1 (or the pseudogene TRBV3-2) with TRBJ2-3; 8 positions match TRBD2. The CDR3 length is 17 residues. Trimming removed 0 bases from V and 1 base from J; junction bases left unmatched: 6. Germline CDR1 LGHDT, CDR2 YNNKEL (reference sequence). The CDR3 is CASSQDSPAGGTDTQYF. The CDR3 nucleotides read TGTGCCAGCAGCCAAGATAGCCCAGCGGGGGGCACAGATACGCAGTATTTT.

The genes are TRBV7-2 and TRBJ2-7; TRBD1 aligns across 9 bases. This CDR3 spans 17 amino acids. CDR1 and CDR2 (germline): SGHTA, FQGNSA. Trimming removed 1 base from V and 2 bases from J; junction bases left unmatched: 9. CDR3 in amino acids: CASSLVGTGTGAYEQYF. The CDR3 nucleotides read TGTGCCAGCAGCTTAGTGGGGACAGGGACGGGCGCCTACGAGCAGTACTTC.

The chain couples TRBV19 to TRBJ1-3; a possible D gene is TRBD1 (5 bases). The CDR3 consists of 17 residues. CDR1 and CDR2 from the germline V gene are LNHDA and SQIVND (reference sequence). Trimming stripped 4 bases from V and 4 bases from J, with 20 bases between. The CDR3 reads CASSTAGALGSGNTIYF. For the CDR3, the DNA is TGTGCCAGTAGTACTGCTGGGGCGCTCGGTTCCGGAAACACCATATATTTT.

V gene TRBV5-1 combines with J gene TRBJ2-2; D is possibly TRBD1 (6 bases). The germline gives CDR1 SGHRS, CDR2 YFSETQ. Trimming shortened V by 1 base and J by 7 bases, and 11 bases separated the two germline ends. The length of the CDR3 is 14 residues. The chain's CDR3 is CASSLQGGVGELFF. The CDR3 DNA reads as TGCGCCAGCAGCTTGCAAGGGGGTGTCGGGGAGCTGTTTTTT.

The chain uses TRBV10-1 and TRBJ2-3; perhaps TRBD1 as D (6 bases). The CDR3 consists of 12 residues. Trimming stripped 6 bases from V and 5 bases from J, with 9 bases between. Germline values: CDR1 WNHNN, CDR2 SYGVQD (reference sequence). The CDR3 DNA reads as TGCGCCAGCAGCAAAGGGGGAGATACGCAGTATTTT. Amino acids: CASSKGGDTQYF.